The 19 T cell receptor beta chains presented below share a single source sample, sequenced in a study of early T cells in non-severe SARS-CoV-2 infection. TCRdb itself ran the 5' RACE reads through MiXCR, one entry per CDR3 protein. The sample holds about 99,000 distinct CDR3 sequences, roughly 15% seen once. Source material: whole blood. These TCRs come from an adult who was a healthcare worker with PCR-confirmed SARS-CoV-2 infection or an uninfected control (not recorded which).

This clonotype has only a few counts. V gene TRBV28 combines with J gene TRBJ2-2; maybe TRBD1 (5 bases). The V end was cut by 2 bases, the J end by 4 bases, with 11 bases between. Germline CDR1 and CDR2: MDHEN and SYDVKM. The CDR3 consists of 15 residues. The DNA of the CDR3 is TGTGCCAGCAGTTTAAGGGGAATGGGCACCGGGGAGCTGTTTTTT. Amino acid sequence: CASSLRGMGTGELFF.

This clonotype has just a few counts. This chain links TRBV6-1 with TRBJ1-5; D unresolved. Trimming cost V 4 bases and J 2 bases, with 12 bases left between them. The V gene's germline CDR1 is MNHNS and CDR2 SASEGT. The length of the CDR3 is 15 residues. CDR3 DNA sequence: TGTGCCAGCAGTGCCCACCCTATGGGCAATCAGCCCCAGCATTTT. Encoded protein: CASSAHPMGNQPQHF.

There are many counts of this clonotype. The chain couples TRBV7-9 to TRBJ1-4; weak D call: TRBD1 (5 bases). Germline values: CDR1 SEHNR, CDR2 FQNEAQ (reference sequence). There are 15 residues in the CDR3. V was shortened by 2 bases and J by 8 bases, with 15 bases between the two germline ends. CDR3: CASSLFGGVGEKLFF. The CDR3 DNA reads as TGTGCCAGCAGCTTATTTGGAGGGGTCGGCGAAAAACTGTTTTTT.

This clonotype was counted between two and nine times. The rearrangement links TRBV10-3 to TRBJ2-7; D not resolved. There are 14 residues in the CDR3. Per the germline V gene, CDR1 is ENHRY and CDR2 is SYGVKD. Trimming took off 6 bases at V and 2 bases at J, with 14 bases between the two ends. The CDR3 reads CAIRNNLGAYEQYF. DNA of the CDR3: TGTGCCATCAGAAACAACTTAGGCGCCTACGAGCAGTACTTC.

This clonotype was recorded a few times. CDR3 protein: CASSPHVNTEAFF. The CDR3 nucleotides read TGTGCCAGCTCACCCCACGTCAACACTGAAGCTTTCTTT. The chain recombines TRBV18 with TRBJ1-1; D uncertain. The V gene's germline CDR1 is KGHSH and CDR2 LQKENI. This CDR3 contains 13 residues. V was pared by 3 bases and J by 2 bases, with 7 bases between.

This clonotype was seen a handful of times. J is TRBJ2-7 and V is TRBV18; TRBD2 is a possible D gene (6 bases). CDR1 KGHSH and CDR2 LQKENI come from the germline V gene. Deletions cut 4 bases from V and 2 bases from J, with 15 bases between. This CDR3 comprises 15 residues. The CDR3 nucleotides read TGTGCCAGCTCACTCTTCGGGAGTTCCCCCTACGAGCAGTACTTC. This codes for CASSLFGSSPYEQYF.

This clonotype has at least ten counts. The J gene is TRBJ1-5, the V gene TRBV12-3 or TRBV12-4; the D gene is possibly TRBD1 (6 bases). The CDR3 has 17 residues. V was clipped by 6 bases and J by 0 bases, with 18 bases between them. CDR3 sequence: CASSFELGGFSNQPQHF. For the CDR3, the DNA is TGTGCCAGCAGCTTTGAGTTAGGGGGATTTAGCAATCAGCCCCAGCATTTT.

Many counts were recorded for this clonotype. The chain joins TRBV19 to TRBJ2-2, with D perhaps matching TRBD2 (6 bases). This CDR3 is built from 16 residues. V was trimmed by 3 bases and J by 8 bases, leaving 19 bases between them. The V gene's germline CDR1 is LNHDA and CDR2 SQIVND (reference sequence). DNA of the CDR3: TGTGCCAGTAGTATGGGGACTGGTTTTAAGCTTGGGGAGCTGTTTTTT. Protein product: CASSMGTGFKLGELFF.

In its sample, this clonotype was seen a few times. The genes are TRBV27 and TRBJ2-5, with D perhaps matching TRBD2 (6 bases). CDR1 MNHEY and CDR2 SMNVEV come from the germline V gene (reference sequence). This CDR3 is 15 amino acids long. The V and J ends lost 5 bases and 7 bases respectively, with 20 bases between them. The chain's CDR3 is CASSIDRDSRGTQYF. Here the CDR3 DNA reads TGTGCCAGCAGTATAGATCGGGACTCGAGAGGGACCCAGTACTTC.

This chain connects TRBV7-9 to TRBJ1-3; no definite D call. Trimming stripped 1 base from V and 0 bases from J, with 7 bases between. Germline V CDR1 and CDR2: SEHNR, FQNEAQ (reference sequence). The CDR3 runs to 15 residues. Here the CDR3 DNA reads TGTGCCAGCAGCTTAGAGCACCTCTCTGGAAACACCATATATTTT. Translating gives CASSLEHLSGNTIYF.

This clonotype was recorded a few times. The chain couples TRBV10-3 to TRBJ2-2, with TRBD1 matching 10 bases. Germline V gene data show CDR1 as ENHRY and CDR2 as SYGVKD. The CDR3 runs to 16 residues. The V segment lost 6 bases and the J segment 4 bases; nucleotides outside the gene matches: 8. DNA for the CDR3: TGTGCCATCAGCCGGGGACAGGGGATAACCACCGGGGAGCTGTTTTTT. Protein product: CAISRGQGITTGELFF.

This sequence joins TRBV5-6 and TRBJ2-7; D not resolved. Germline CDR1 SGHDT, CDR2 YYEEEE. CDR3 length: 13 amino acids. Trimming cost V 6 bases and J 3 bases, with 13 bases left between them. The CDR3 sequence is CASNLKPNYEQYF. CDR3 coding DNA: TGTGCCAGCAACCTGAAGCCAAACTACGAGCAGTACTTC.

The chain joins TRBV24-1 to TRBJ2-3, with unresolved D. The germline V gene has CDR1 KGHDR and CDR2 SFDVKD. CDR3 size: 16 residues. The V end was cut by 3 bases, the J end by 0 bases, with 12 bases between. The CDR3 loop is CATSDPYSQSTDTQYF. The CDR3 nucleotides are TGTGCCACCAGTGATCCTTATTCCCAAAGCACAGATACGCAGTATTTT.

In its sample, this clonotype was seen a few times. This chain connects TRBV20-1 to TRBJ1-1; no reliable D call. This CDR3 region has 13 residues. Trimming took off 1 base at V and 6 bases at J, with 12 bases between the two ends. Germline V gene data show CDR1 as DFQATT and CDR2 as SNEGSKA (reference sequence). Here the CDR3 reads CSARVGILSEAFF. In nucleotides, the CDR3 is TGCAGTGCTAGAGTAGGGATCCTCTCTGAAGCTTTCTTT.

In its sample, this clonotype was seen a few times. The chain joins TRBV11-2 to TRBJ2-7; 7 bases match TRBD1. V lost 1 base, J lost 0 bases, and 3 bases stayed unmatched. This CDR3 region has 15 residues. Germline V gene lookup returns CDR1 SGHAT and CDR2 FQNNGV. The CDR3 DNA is TGTGCCAGCAGCTTAGCCTGGACAGGCTCCTACGAGCAGTACTTC. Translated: CASSLAWTGSYEQYF. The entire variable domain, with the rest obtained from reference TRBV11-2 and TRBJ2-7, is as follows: EAGVAQSPRYKIIEKRQSVAFWCNPISGHATLYWYQQILGQGPKLLIQFQNNGVVDDSQLPKDRFSAERLKGVDSTLKIQPAKLEDSAVYLCASSLAWTGSYEQYFGPGTRLTVT.

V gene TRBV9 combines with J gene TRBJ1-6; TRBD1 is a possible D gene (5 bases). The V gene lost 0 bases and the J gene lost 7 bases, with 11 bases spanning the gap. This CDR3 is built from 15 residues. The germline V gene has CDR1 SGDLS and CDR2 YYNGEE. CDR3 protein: CASSVDPRVNSPLHF. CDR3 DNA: TGTGCCAGCAGCGTAGATCCCAGGGTGAATTCACCCCTCCACTTT.

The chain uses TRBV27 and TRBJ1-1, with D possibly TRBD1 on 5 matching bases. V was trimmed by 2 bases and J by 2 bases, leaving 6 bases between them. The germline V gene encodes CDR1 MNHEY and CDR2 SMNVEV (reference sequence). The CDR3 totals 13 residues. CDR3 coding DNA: TGTGCCAGCAGTTTACGGGACAACACTGAAGCTTTCTTT. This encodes CASSLRDNTEAFF.

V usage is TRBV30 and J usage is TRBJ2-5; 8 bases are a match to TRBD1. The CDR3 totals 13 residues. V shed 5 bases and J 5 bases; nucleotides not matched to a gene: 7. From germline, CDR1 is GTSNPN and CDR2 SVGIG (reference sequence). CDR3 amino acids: CAWGTGGGETQYF. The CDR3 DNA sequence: TGTGCCTGGGGTACAGGGGGTGGGGAGACCCAGTACTTC.

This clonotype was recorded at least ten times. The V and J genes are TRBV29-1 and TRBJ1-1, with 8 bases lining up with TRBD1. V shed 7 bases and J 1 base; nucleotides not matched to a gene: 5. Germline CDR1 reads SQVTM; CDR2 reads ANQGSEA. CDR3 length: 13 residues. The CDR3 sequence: CSAPGQGNTEAFF. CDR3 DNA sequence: TGCAGCGCCCCAGGACAGGGGAACACTGAAGCTTTCTTT. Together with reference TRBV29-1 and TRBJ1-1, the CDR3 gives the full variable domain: SAVISQKPSRDICQRGTSLTIQCQVDSQVTMMFWYRQQPGQSLTLIATANQGSEATYESGFVIDKFPISRPNLTFSTLTVSNMSPEDSSIYLCSAPGQGNTEAFFGQGTRLTVV.